The rows below give T cell receptor beta chains drawn from one sample of a study of cytomegalovirus exposure and HLA in healthy donors. This table comes from immunoSEQ multiplex PCR, and its TCRdb copy is limited to in-frame clones, with some not included. The repertoire includes 270,000 or so clones, roughly 90% of them detected once, and around 4% sits in the top ten. The sample comprised PBMCs. Every receptor here comes from a man aged 35 to 55 in good health and CMV-seropositive. CDR3s include the opening cysteine and the closing phenylalanine or tryptophan. Fields, in order: CDR3 DNA, CDR3 protein, clone size, J gene, D gene, V gene. The D gene is left open where the match is weak. The listing skips clone size in some rows; elsewhere it reads once, few, many or a size class.

CDR3 DNA: TGTGCCAGCAGCTATAGCGGATATTCCTACGAGCAGTACTTC; CDR3 protein: CASSYSGYSYEQYF; clone size: .; J gene: TRBJ2-7; D gene: .; V gene: TRBV7-2
CDR3 DNA: TGTGCCAGCAGTGTCACAGGGTTAGGGGATAGAAAACTGTTTTTT; CDR3 protein: CASSVTGLGDRKLFF; clone size: once; J gene: TRBJ1-4; D gene: .; V gene: TRBV2
CDR3 DNA: TGTGCCAGCAGTTTCTGGGGGGATCAAATGAACACTGAAGCTTTCTTT; CDR3 protein: CASSFWGDQMNTEAFF; clone size: .; J gene: TRBJ1-1; D gene: .; V gene: TRBV28
CDR3 DNA: TGTGCCAGCTCGCGTGCTAGCTCCTACAATGAGCAGTTCTTC; CDR3 protein: CASSRASSYNEQFF; clone size: .; J gene: TRBJ2-1; D gene: .; V gene: TRBV9
CDR3 DNA: TGTGCCAGCAGCTTGACAGGGTCCCAGCCCCAGCATTTT; CDR3 protein: CASSLTGSQPQHF; clone size: .; J gene: TRBJ1-5; D gene: TRBD1; V gene: TRBV11-2
CDR3 DNA: TGTGCCACCAGCAGCGGGAGGGCCTACGAGCAGTACTTC; CDR3 protein: CATSSGRAYEQYF; clone size: .; J gene: TRBJ2-7; D gene: TRBD2; V gene: TRBV15
CDR3 DNA: TGTGCCAGCAGTCCTAGGACAGGGCAAGCTACCTACGAGCAGTACTTC; CDR3 protein: CASSPRTGQATYEQYF; clone size: .; J gene: TRBJ2-7; D gene: TRBD1; V gene: TRBV27
CDR3 DNA: TGTGCCAGCAGCAGCGGGACCCCCTACGAGCAGTACTTC; CDR3 protein: CASSSGTPYEQYF; clone size: .; J gene: TRBJ2-7; D gene: TRBD2; V gene: TRBV27
CDR3 DNA: TGTGCCAGCAGCTTGACAGGGTCCTACAATGAGCAGTTCTTC; CDR3 protein: CASSLTGSYNEQFF; clone size: .; J gene: TRBJ2-1; D gene: .; V gene: TRBV5-4
CDR3 DNA: TGCGCCAGCAAATTAGCGGGAGGTCTCTCCTACGAGCAGTACTTC; CDR3 protein: CASKLAGGLSYEQYF; clone size: .; J gene: TRBJ2-7; D gene: TRBD2; V gene: TRBV5-1